This T cell receptor beta chain comes out of a study of cytomegalovirus exposure and HLA in healthy donors. The CDR3 covers 14 residues. The germline V gene has CDR1 SGHVS and CDR2 FQNEAQ. Trimming shortened V by 5 bases and J by 5 bases, and 15 bases separated the two germline ends. This cohort consisted of healthy bone marrow donors. Worth noting for this clone: Its antigen is not known.

With 60 Vbeta and 13 Jbeta primers, the PCR was carried out. TCRdb keeps only in-frame clones here, not all; method: immunoSEQ multiplex PCR. The profile shows about 84,000 clones, around 80% of them singletons. Notes on the study in general: With high specificity and sensitivity, the classifier reportedly diagnosed cytomegalovirus status. Presence/absence comparisons presumed near-even sequencing depth among donors. Most TCR sequences were seen very rarely across donors, but some public TCRs occurred in many.

This sequence joins TRBV7-8 and TRBJ2-5, with a weak D call TRBD2 (6 bases). Sequencing used PBMCs. This sequence was found in a male donor in good health and CMV-seropositive. CDR3 residues: CASSGAGRAETQYF. The CDR3 DNA follows: TGTGCCAGCAGCGGGGCGGGACGGGCGGAGACCCAGTACTTC.